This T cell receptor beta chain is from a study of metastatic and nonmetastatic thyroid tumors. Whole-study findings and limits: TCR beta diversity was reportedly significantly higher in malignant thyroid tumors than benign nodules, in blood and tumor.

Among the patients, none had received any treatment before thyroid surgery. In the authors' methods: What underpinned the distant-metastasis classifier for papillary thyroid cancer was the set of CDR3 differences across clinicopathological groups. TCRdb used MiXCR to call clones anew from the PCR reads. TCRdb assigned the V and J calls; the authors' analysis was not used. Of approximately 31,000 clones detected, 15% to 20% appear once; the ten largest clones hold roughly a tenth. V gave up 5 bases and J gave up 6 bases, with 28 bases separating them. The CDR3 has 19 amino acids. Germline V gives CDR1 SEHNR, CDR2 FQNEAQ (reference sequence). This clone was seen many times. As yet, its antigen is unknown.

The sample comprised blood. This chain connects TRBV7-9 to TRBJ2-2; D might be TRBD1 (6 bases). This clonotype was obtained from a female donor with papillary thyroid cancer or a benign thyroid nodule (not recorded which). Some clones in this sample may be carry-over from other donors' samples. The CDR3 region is CASSTNLAPGQKSAGELFF. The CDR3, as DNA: TGTGCCAGCAGCACTAATCTAGCCCCCGGACAGAAGTCCGCCGGGGAGCTGTTTTTT.